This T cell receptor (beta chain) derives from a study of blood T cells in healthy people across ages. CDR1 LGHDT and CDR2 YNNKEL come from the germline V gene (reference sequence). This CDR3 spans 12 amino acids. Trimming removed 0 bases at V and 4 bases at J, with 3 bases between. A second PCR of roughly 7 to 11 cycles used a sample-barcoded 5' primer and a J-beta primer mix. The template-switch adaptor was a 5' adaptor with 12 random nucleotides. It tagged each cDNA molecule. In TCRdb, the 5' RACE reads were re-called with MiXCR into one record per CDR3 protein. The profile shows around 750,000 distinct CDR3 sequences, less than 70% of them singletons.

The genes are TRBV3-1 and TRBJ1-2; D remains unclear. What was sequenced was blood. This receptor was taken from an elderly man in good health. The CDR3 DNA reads TGTGCCAGCAGCCAAGAATCCTATGGCTACACCTTC. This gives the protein CASSQESYGYTF.